This TCR beta chain was recorded in a study of beta chain features in type 1 diabetes. Study-wide background: The study examined 90 million to 130 million sorted cells across all samples. Study findings and constraints: PCR, the amplification step, might favor shorter templates, equally in patients and controls. The analysis here could not establish whether HLA type shapes TCRB rearrangement. TCRB CDR3 length was moderately but significantly reduced in all four CD4+ subsets of Type 1 diabetes patients.

The CDR3 totals 17 residues. Trimming removed 0 bases at V and 0 bases at J, with 12 bases between. Every isolated RNA sample was fully reverse transcribed, so sequencing captured expressed TCRB transcripts. The protocol was immunoSEQ multiplex PCR, while the TCRdb copy is restricted to in-frame clones and leaves out a portion. Among over 650,000 clones listed, 11% to 15% were seen once. This clone showed up just a few times. The antigen remains unidentified. Sequencing used naive CD4+ T cells from blood. This chain uses TRBV23-1 with TRBJ2-1, with D uncertain. TRBV23-1 is noted as an ORF with a role that remains uncertain. The receptor comes from a man aged 18 to 29 with type 1 diabetes. Written as DNA, the CDR3 is TGCGCCAGCAGTCAATCGGGCCCGAGGAGCTCCTACAATGAGCAGTTCTTC. This sequence encodes CASSQSGPRSSYNEQFF.